This T cell receptor beta chain was sequenced for a study of T cell responses to AZD1222 COVID-19 vaccine (dated by TCRdb to about 2021). With respect to the entire study: AZD1222 recipients whose second dose came at about 4 weeks and those whose second dose came at about 12 weeks were combined into one group, since spike-specific TCR depth and breadth did not differ between the two schedules. TCR sequencing was performed for 230 to 250 trial participants, of whom 200 to 210 were given two doses of AZD1222 and 26 were given two doses of MenACWY control vaccine. Trial participants were enrolled into age subgroups of 18-55, 56-69 and 70-plus years, which contained about 150, 28 and 57 TCR-sequenced participants, respectively.

The CDR3 regions of human TCRbeta chains were analyzed by immunosequencing. The source study handled its data this way. TCRs in the repertoires were matched against a reference library of SARS-CoV-2-specific TCRs that had been generated with the MIRA antigen-specificity platform. Breadth was defined as the fraction of unique TCRs that were SARS-CoV-2-associated, and depth was defined as the fraction of total T cells that were SARS-CoV-2-associated. Using the MIRA data, each spike-specific TCR was mapped to the spike region that the TCR reacts to and placed in a CD4 or CD8 class. Log10-transformed breadth and depth values were compared by one-way ANOVA with Sidak's multiple comparisons tests. Not all clones reach the TCRdb copy of this immuneACCESS table, which keeps in-frame sequences only. Checked studies attribute under half of the gap to unresolved V genes and leave the rest unexplained. V, J and clone size derive from that table, while D and trimming were established from the DNA sequence. This sample lists about 67,000 clones; around 84% were detected once. Less than 25% of the sample rests with the top ten.

The paper's findings and limits, for the study overall: CD4 TCRs associated with the vaccine covered the entire spike protein, and the dominant responses were in regions 160-218 and 743-854. In the small 56-69-year group, the increase in depth fell short of significance, most likely because of low power. After two AZD1222 doses, both the breadth and the depth of spike-specific TCRs were significantly higher than at day 0 and than in MenACWY recipients. Participants were mostly white British and included more females than males, and it was suggested by the authors that clonal diversity may have been underestimated. Conclusions about previously exposed vaccinees were limited because only six AZD1222 recipients were SARS-CoV-2 seropositive at baseline. Because no day 14 peak-response samples were available, repertoires were characterized only after the peak T cell response. Epitopes outside the regions mutated in the B.1.351 and B.1.1.7 variants were reportedly recognized by nearly half of the unique spike-specific TCRs.

V has 5 bases trimmed and J has 4 bases trimmed; junction bases matching no gene number 6. The CDR3 spans 14 residues, from the cysteine through the phenylalanine. CDR3 DNA only is kept here, 42 bases in frame from base 1. For CDR1 and CDR2, the germline V gene lists MDHEN and SYDVKM. A remark on this clone: Its recognized antigen is unknown. No clone much larger than this one lies a single base away; base qualities are absent.

Explained via the paper, the time point label denotes: baseline before first vaccination. Vaccinee samples came from UK trials COV001 and COV002, including a single-blind randomized controlled phase 2/3 trial of AZD1222 (ChAdOx1 nCoV-19) in healthy adults. Trial participant PBMC samples were collected at day 0 and day 28 after the second dose for TCRbeta chain sequencing. The rearrangement combines TRBV28 with TRBJ2-7; TRBD2 aligns with 9 central bases. Source: peripheral blood, taken on day 0 of AZD1222 vaccination. The receptor comes from an adult in good health. The CDR3 has the sequence CASSPGLATYEQYF. At the DNA level, the sequence is TGTGCCAGCAGTCCCGGACTAGCGACTTACGAGCAGTACTTC.